The next 12 T cell receptor beta chains were all read from a single sample in a study of esophageal squamous cell carcinoma under preoperative chemotherapy. TCRdb independently ran MiXCR on the PCR reads; one entry per CDR3 protein. The repertoire holds around 30,000 distinct CDR3 sequences, with about half as singletons. The time point was: after preoperative PTX-NDP chemotherapy. Sample acquisition took place from a patient given preoperative chemotherapy. These receptors all stem from a human donor with esophageal squamous cell carcinoma. The donor label of this sample is uncertain.

This clonotype was picked up a small number of times. The V call is TRBV7-2, the J call TRBJ2-1; no clear D. V was shortened by 1 base and J by 10 bases, with 14 bases between the two germline ends. The V gene's germline CDR1 is SGHTA and CDR2 FQGNSA. The CDR3 length is 14 residues. The DNA for the CDR3 is TGTGCCAGCAGCTTAGGGCTGGCGGAGAACGAGCAGTTCTTC. It codes for CASSLGLAENEQFF.

A word on this clonotype: No DNA is shown, since the ends of the CDR3 on it are uncertain; the CDR3 is the one TCRdb lists. CDR3 loop: CASSVGVGQGTQYF. This rearrangement joins TRBV11-2 to TRBJ2-3; the DNA was not used to check the table's D call, TRBD1. From germline, CDR1 is SGHAT and CDR2 FQNNGV. The CDR3 totals 14 residues, both ends included.

In the case of this clonotype: One end of the junction is discordant with germline, which a read error may explain. The chain carries TRBV7-8 and TRBJ2-4, with D possibly being TRBD1 or TRBD2 (5 bases each). Per the germline V gene, CDR1 is SGHVS and CDR2 is FQNEAQ. The CDR3 consists of 16 residues. In DNA, the CDR3 is TGTGCCAGCAGCGTCCTGGGGGTGTGGGCCAAAAACACTCAGTACTTC. Translation: CASSVLGVWAKNTQYF.

In this sample, this clonotype turned up once. The junction departs from the called germline gene at one end, perhaps through a read error. This chain links TRBV7-2 with TRBJ2-3; perhaps TRBD2 as D (8 bases). Germline CDR1 and CDR2: SGHTA and FQGNSA. This CDR3 comprises 17 residues. CDR3 nucleotide sequence: TGTGCCAGCAGCCCGGGCCCGGGGGTAGCGGGGACAGAGACGCAGTACTTT. As protein: CASSPGPGVAGTETQYF. The whole variable domain, filled in from reference TRBV7-2 and TRBJ2-3, reads GAGVSQSPSNKVTEKGKDVELRCDPISGHTALYWYRQSLGQGLEFLIYFQGNSAPDKSGLPSDRFSAERTGGSVSTLTIQRTQQEDSAVYLCASSPGPGVAGTETQYFGPGTRLTVL.

The rearrangement uses TRBV9 and TRBJ2-1, with 7 nucleotides matching TRBD1. Losses at the gene ends were 4 bases for V and 9 bases for J; bases not matched to a gene: 13. The CDR3 is 15 amino acids. The germline V gene has CDR1 SGDLS and CDR2 YYNGEE. This CDR3 is CASSPRQGNDAEQFF. The CDR3 coding sequence is TGTGCCAGCAGCCCCCGACAGGGAAATGATGCTGAGCAGTTCTTC.

On this clonotype itself: Its ends do not fully match the called genes, so a read error is possible. The J gene is TRBJ2-4, the V gene TRBV6-1, with D tentatively TRBD1 or TRBD2 (5 bases each). The CDR3 is made up of 15 amino acids. CDR1 is MNHNS and CDR2 is SASEGT in the germline V gene. The CDR3 spells CASSQWLRGTDIQYF. The CDR3 DNA is TGTGCCAGCAGCCAGTGGCTTCGGGGCACAGATATTCAGTACTTT.

With regard to this clonotype: A read error may produce the germline difference seen at one junction end. The chain is built from TRBV10-3 and TRBJ2-3, with a tentative D call TRBD2 (5 bases). Germline V gene lookup returns CDR1 ENHRY and CDR2 SYGVKD. The CDR3 has 14 residues. CDR3 in DNA: TGTGCGGGCAGCGGAGAGCGCAGTCAAGATACGCAGTATTTC. It translates to CAGSGERSQDTQYF.

A note on this clonotype: One junction end does not reproduce the germline sequence, and a read error may be involved. DNA for the CDR3: TGTGCCAGCAGCTCTGGGCGGGGGGCCCCTCGGGCGTCCCAGTATTTC. Protein sequence: CASSSGRGAPRASQYF. This sequence joins TRBV7-2 and TRBJ2-5, with 8 bases identical to TRBD2. Germline V gene lookup returns CDR1 SGHTA and CDR2 FQGNSA. The CDR3 extends over 16 amino acids.

A note on this clonotype: A read error may account for a junction end that differs from germline. The V gene is TRBV7-2, the J gene TRBJ2-1; possible D gene TRBD1, 6 bases. The J call may not be correct, given that the DNA end is closer to TRBJ2-3. The CDR3 is made up of 15 amino acids. The germline V gene has CDR1 SGHTA and CDR2 FQGNSA. The CDR3 DNA follows: TGTGCCAGCAGCCCTCACGCCGTGAGGACAGATGCGCAGTATTTT. Protein sequence: CASSPHAVRTDAQYF.

The chain joins TRBV6-1 to TRBJ2-2; D may be TRBD2 (6 bases). This CDR3 is 14 amino acids long. Germline CDR1 is MNHNS and CDR2 is SASEGT. V lost 6 bases and J lost 4, with 12 bases in between. This chain's CDR3 is CASRRDGLTGELFF. The DNA for the CDR3 is TGTGCCAGCAGGCGGGACGGCCTCACCGGGGAGCTGTTTTTT.

As regards this clonotype: Mismatch with germline at one junction end may stem from a read error. V and J are TRBV7-6 and TRBJ2-5; possibly TRBD1 or TRBD2 for D (6 bases each). This CDR3 is 14 amino acids long. In germline, CDR1 is SGHVS, CDR2 FNYEAQ. The CDR3: CARLGGGDQDTQYF. CDR3 sequence (DNA): TGTGCGAGGCTCGGGGGCGGTGACCAAGATACCCAGTACTTC.

The rearrangement uses TRBV7-9 and TRBJ1-4, with D possibly TRBD1 on 5 matching bases. The CDR3 loop spans 15 amino acids. V gave up 5 bases and J gave up 8 bases, with 18 bases separating them. Germline-derived CDR1 and CDR2 are SEHNR and FQNEAQ (reference sequence). CDR3 in amino acids: CASSKPGTFGEKLFF. DNA for the CDR3: TGTGCCAGCAGCAAACCAGGGACTTTTGGAGAAAAACTGTTTTTT.